These 20 T cell receptor beta chains came from one sample sequenced in a study of HIV-infected patients and healthy controls. Alpha and beta constant-region primers primed reverse transcription of approximately 500 ng RNA. Each of the alpha and beta chains got its own library through chain-specific third strand synthesis with indices. A single record per CDR3 protein comes from TCRdb applying MiXCR to the 5' RACE reads. The sample has 10,000 to 12,000 distinct CDR3 sequences, approximately 8% seen once; the top ten hold 5.5% to 7.5%. All unsorted peripheral T cells were captured because whole blood was used without fractionation. The specimen was blood. These receptor sequences come from an adult in good health.

This clonotype was detected many times. The chain recombines TRBV18 with TRBJ1-5; TRBD1 matches 7 bases. Germline V gene sequence: CDR1 KGHSH, CDR2 LQKENI. V shed 2 bases and J 4 bases; nucleotides not matched to a gene: 8. The CDR3 has 16 residues. The chain's CDR3 is CASSPVPHRGNQPQHF. Here the CDR3 DNA reads TGTGCCAGCTCACCAGTCCCGCACAGGGGAAATCAGCCCCAGCATTTT.

By share of the sample, this clonotype is medium-sized (0.01 to 0.1%). The chain combines TRBV20-1 with TRBJ2-3; 9 bases are a match to TRBD2. Germline V CDR1 and CDR2: DFQATT, SNEGSKA (reference sequence). The CDR3 runs to 15 residues. Trimming cost V 5 bases and J 2 bases; bases outside gene matches: 8. The CDR3 loop is CSALAGLANTDTQYF. CDR3 DNA: TGCAGTGCTCTAGCCGGACTAGCGAACACAGATACGCAGTATTTT.

This clonotype has at least ten counts. A junction end diverges from the germline sequence, so it may reflect a read error. The chain is built from TRBV25-1 and TRBJ1-5, with 7 bases that match TRBD1. The length of the CDR3 is 14 residues. Germline V gene data show CDR1 as MGHDK and CDR2 as SYGVNS. This CDR3 reads CASSEWDSIQPQHF. Written as DNA, the CDR3 is TGTGCCAGCAGTGAATGGGACAGCATTCAGCCCCAGCATTTT. The full variable domain, in which reference TRBV25-1 and TRBJ1-5 provide the parts outside the CDR3, is EADIYQTPRYLVIGTGKKITLECSQTMGHDKMYWYQQDPGMELHLIHYSYGVNSTEKGDLSSESTVSRIRTEHFPLTLESARPSHTSQYLCASSEWDSIQPQHFGDGTRLSIL.

This clonotype was seen a few times. The chain is built from TRBV5-1 and TRBJ2-7; D is unresolved. The V end was cut by 3 bases, the J end by 2 bases, with 9 bases between. Germline CDR1 is SGHRS and CDR2 is YFSETQ. The CDR3 length is 13 residues. The DNA for the CDR3 is TGCGCCAGCAGCTATGACGGAACCTACGAGCAGTACTTC. Its translation is CASSYDGTYEQYF.

This clonotype has a count of ten or more. The CDR3 nucleotides read TGTGCCAGCAGTGAGGCCAGCTCCTACAATGAGCAGTTCTTC. It specifies CASSEASSYNEQFF. The chain joins TRBV6-2 or TRBV6-3 to TRBJ2-1, with no clear D. The CDR3 is 14 residues long. With 5 bases removed from V and 0 bases from J, the gap between germline ends came to 8 bases. Per germline, CDR1 MNHEY and CDR2 SVGEGT.

This clonotype was recorded once. The genes are TRBV2 and TRBJ1-2; a weak D match, TRBD1 (6 bases). The CDR3 covers 14 residues. V lost 8 bases, J lost 1 base, and 14 bases lay in between. Germline lookup yields CDR1 SNHLY and CDR2 FYNNEI. The CDR3 loop is CASGRSGVNYGYTF. Here the CDR3 DNA reads TGTGCCAGCGGTCGTTCAGGGGTTAACTATGGCTACACCTTC. The whole variable domain, remainder taken from reference TRBV2 and TRBJ1-2, is EPEVTQTPSHQVTQMGQEVILRCVPISNHLYFYWYRQILGQKVEFLVSFYNNEISEKSEIFDDQFSVERPDGSNFTLKIRSTKLEDSAMYFCASGRSGVNYGYTFGSGTRLTVV.

This clonotype ranks as medium-sized. The rearrangement joins TRBV7-6 to TRBJ1-2, with 7 bases lining up with TRBD1. Germline V gene sequence: CDR1 SGHVS, CDR2 FNYEAQ. The CDR3 sequence is 14 residues long. V trimming: 5 bases; J trimming: 4 bases; junction bases outside the gene matches: 7. The CDR3 nucleotides read TGTGCCAGCAGCCCACTGGACAGGATCTATGGCTACACCTTC. It encodes CASSPLDRIYGYTF.

In its sample, this clonotype ranks as medium-sized. The chain carries TRBV11-2 and TRBJ2-4, with TRBD1 identical over 9 bases. The germline V gene encodes CDR1 SGHAT and CDR2 FQNNGV. Trimming took 4 bases from V and 9 from J; bases not matched to a gene: 4. The CDR3 loop spans 13 amino acids. CDR3 sequence reads: CASSWGTGTIQYF. Here the CDR3 DNA reads TGTGCCAGCAGCTGGGGGACAGGGACCATTCAGTACTTC.

In its sample, this clonotype was seen many times. J is TRBJ2-1 and V is TRBV2; 9 bases are a match to TRBD1. V shed 7 bases and J 8 bases; nucleotides not matched to a gene: 15. Germline CDR1 and CDR2: SNHLY and FYNNEI. The CDR3 runs 16 residues. CDR3 protein: CASTSLGWDRADEQFF. CDR3 DNA sequence: TGTGCCAGCACCTCCCTGGGGTGGGACAGGGCGGATGAGCAGTTCTTC.

This clonotype is termed medium-sized (0.01 to 0.1%). This chain connects TRBV5-1 to TRBJ2-3; no clear D. CDR1 is SGHRS, CDR2 YFSETQ, per germline. This CDR3 comprises 15 residues. V was pared by 0 bases and J by 0 bases, with 8 bases between. The CDR3 loop is CASSLVAPSTDTQYF. The CDR3 DNA is TGCGCCAGCAGCTTGGTGGCTCCTAGCACAGATACGCAGTATTTT.

This clonotype was counted at least ten times. The V and J genes are TRBV19 and TRBJ2-5; 11 nucleotides line up with TRBD1. J gave up 4 bases and V 6 bases, and 4 bases lay outside the gene matches. CDR1 LNHDA and CDR2 SQIVND come from the germline V gene (reference sequence). The CDR3 length is 14 residues. Here the CDR3 DNA reads TGTGCCAGTAGACCCGGGACAGGGGGAGAGACCCAGTACTTC. It translates to CASRPGTGGETQYF.

This clonotype was recorded many times. This rearrangement joins TRBV13 to TRBJ2-5, with 8 bases lining up with TRBD1. Germline V gene data show CDR1 as PRHDT and CDR2 as FYEKMQ (reference sequence). There are 18 residues in the CDR3. V lost 6 bases and J lost 3; bases outside the gene matches: 18. CDR3 region: CASSPTRGRGHEEETQYF. The CDR3 nucleotides read TGTGCCAGCAGTCCCACCAGGGGCAGGGGGCATGAAGAAGAGACCCAGTACTTC.

This clonotype was recorded many times. This rearrangement joins TRBV7-2 to TRBJ2-7; the D is unclear. This CDR3 has 14 amino acids. The ends were cut back, 4 bases at V and 0 bases at J, with 10 bases in the middle. Germline V gene data show CDR1 as SGHTA and CDR2 as FQGNSA. As DNA, the CDR3 is TGTGCCAGCAGCTCAATCCCCCTCTCCTACGAGCAGTACTTC. Protein sequence: CASSSIPLSYEQYF.

This clonotype qualifies as medium-sized (0.01 to 0.1%). This chain uses TRBV7-9 with TRBJ2-1, with 8 bases identical to TRBD1. The trim removed 5 bases at V and 0 bases at J, leaving 15 bases unmatched. The V gene's germline CDR1 is SEHNR and CDR2 FQNEAQ (reference sequence). CDR3 length equals 19 residues. CDR3 loop: CASSPLRGRSGYSYNEQFF. For the CDR3, the DNA is TGTGCCAGCAGCCCCCTCAGGGGGCGGAGCGGATACTCCTACAATGAGCAGTTCTTC. Drawing the rest from reference TRBV7-9 and TRBJ2-1, the complete variable domain is DTGVSQNPRHKITKRGQNVTFRCDPISEHNRLYWYRQTLGQGPEFLTYFQNEAQLEKSRLLSDRFSAERPKGSFSTLEIQRTEQGDSAMYLCASSPLRGRSGYSYNEQFFGPGTRLTVL.

CDR3: CASSQNRGAYTGELFF. CDR3 coding DNA: TGCGCCAGCAGCCAAAACAGGGGGGCCTACACCGGGGAGCTGTTTTTT. V is TRBV4-1 and J is TRBJ2-2; TRBD1 matches at 8 bases. Trimming took 2 bases from V and 3 from J; bases not matched to a gene: 5. The CDR3 has 16 residues. In germline, CDR1 is MGHRA, CDR2 YSYEKL.

In its sample, this clonotype was seen many times. This sequence joins TRBV11-2 and TRBJ2-7; D is unclear. Looked up from germline, CDR1 is SGHAT and CDR2 is FQNNGV. Trimming stripped 5 bases from V and 7 bases from J, with 18 bases between. This CDR3 is 14 amino acids long. CDR3 region: CASSPNPKGLEQYF. The CDR3 nucleotides read TGTGCCAGCAGCCCGAATCCTAAGGGCTTGGAGCAGTACTTC.

This clonotype has ten or more counts. The chain carries TRBV6-2 or TRBV6-3 and TRBJ2-7; the D gene is possibly TRBD2 (6 bases). Trimming removed 8 bases from V and 2 bases from J, with 16 bases in between. Germline lookup yields CDR1 MNHEY and CDR2 SVGEGT. The CDR3 sequence is 14 residues long. The CDR3, as DNA: TGTGCCAGCGGTACCGCGGGACGGACCTACGAGCAGTACTTC. It codes for CASGTAGRTYEQYF.

CDR3 loop: CASSPRTDYNSPLHF. DNA for the CDR3: TGTGCCAGCAGCCCCCGGACCGACTATAATTCACCCCTCCACTTT. The V gene is TRBV9, the J gene TRBJ1-6; no firm D call. Germline V gene data show CDR1 as SGDLS and CDR2 as YYNGEE. Trimming left V 4 bases short and J 3 bases short, with 11 bases between. The CDR3 runs to 15 residues.

This clonotype is judged medium-sized. This rearrangement joins TRBV4-3 to TRBJ2-5; D is unresolved. Between the trimmed V and J ends, which lost 1 base and 5 bases, there was a span of 11 bases. This CDR3 is 14 amino acids long. Germline V gives CDR1 LGHNA, CDR2 YSLEER. Here the CDR3 reads CASSQVGRRETQYF. The CDR3 bases are TGCGCCAGCAGCCAAGTAGGTCGGCGTGAGACCCAGTACTTC.

This clonotype is termed medium-sized. The chain carries TRBV3-1 and TRBJ2-6; D is unresolved. Trimming removed 3 bases at V and 1 base at J, with 4 bases between. Germline assignment: CDR1 LGHDT and CDR2 YNNKEL (reference sequence). The CDR3 covers 14 residues. CDR3: CASSQVSGANVLTF. The CDR3 DNA reads TGTGCCAGCAGCCAGGTTTCTGGGGCCAACGTCCTGACTTTC.